This T cell receptor beta chain is drawn from a study of cytomegalovirus exposure and HLA in healthy donors. Across the study: The platform used for the 120 or so validation repertoires matched that of the roughly 700 first-cohort repertoires, a later analysis reported.

The CDR3 sequence is 13 residues long. Germline V CDR1 and CDR2: MDHEN, SYDVKM. Trimming stripped 10 bases from V and 2 bases from J, with 11 bases between. The donors were members of the validation cohort comprising roughly 130 subjects, separate from the approximately 670-subject first cohort. This clone was picked up a small number of times. The protocol was immunoSEQ multiplex PCR, while the TCRdb copy is restricted to in-frame clones and leaves out a portion. The sample records over 120,000 clones, around 90% being singletons. The sequencing sample was made of PBMCs. This clonotype was sampled from a man aged 18 to 29 in good health and CMV-seropositive. The V and J genes are TRBV28 and TRBJ1-4; no firm D call. CDR3 amino acids: CATERRTNEKLFF. CDR3 coding DNA: TGTGCCACAGAGCGACGCACTAATGAAAAACTGTTTTTT.